Detailed here is one T cell receptor (beta chain). Losses at the gene ends were 8 bases for V and 3 bases for J; bases not matched to a gene: 8. Germline V gene lookup returns CDR1 GTSNPN and CDR2 SVGIG (reference sequence). The CDR3 has 13 residues. This specimen belongs to a study of blood T cell repertoires in COVID-19. Study context: Samples of COVID-19 (acute and convalescent) were obtained from the United States, Italy and Spain. T cells, B-cell-depleted T cells, or PBMCs supplied cDNA or gDNA.

Authors' data handling: Amplification of reference gene primers provided the estimated nucleated cell counts. Measured with immunoSEQ multiplex PCR; TCRdb has only the in-frame clones, and not every one. V and J calls and clone size are given by that table; D and trimming were obtained from the DNA. This table has under 200,000 clones, approximately 86% appearing once. The clonotype was recovered from a man between 65 and 80 years old with acute or convalescent COVID-19. Sequencing used peripheral blood. This sequence joins TRBV30 and TRBJ2-5; TRBD2 matches 8 bases. The CDR3 DNA reads TGTGCCCGGACTCGGGGGGGAGAAGAGACCCAGTACTTC. It encodes CARTRGGEETQYF.